Below, 7 T cell receptor beta chains from the same sample are listed, as sequenced in a study of T-cell memory formation after mild COVID-19. TCRdb fed the 5' RACE reads into MiXCR, producing one record per CDR3 protein. The data show 500,000 to 550,000 distinct CDR3 sequences, over 20% seen once. Specimen: PBMCs or a T cell subset sorted from them (not recorded which). Receptor source: an adult woman who had mild COVID-19 (a few samples of this study predate the infection). Cell type and time point are not known.

The rearrangement links TRBV7-6 to TRBJ1-3, with a possible D match to TRBD1 (6 bases). The CDR3 covers 15 residues. Between the trimmed V and J ends, which lost 5 bases and 0 bases, there was a span of 11 bases. Germline V gene sequence: CDR1 SGHVS, CDR2 FNYEAQ. The DNA for the CDR3 is TGTGCCAGCAGCAAGCGGACAGCCTCTGGAAACACCATATATTTT. It yields the protein CASSKRTASGNTIYF.

This clonotype was observed a handful of times. The genes are TRBV12-3 or TRBV12-4 and TRBJ2-2; 8 bases align to TRBD1. This CDR3 is 14 amino acids long. The trim removed 8 bases at V and 4 bases at J, leaving 6 bases unmatched. CDR3 sequence (DNA): TGTGCCAGCCAGACAGGGGTCAGCACCGGGGAGCTGTTTTTT. Protein sequence: CASQTGVSTGELFF.

The chain has TRBV29-1 and TRBJ1-1, with unresolved D. With 3 bases removed from V and 4 bases from J, the gap between germline ends came to 3 bases. The CDR3 length is 10 residues. CDR1 and CDR2 from the germline V gene are SQVTM and ANQGSEA. The CDR3 loop reads CSVEGTEAFF. CDR3 coding DNA: TGCAGCGTTGAGGGCACTGAAGCTTTCTTT.

A few counts support this clonotype. V is TRBV18 and J is TRBJ1-1; tentatively, D is TRBD1 (6 bases). In germline, CDR1 is KGHSH, CDR2 LQKENI. CDR3 length equals 14 residues. V was clipped by 2 bases and J by 4 bases, with 11 bases between them. The CDR3 is CASSPREGGTEAFF. The DNA of the CDR3 is TGTGCCAGCTCACCAAGAGAAGGGGGCACTGAAGCTTTCTTT.

The chain employs TRBV24-1 and TRBJ2-2, with D hard to call. V shed 4 bases and J shed 8 bases, with 4 bases lying between them. Germline V gives CDR1 KGHDR, CDR2 SFDVKD. CDR3 length: 11 residues. The CDR3: CATSELGELFF. In DNA form, the CDR3 reads TGTGCCACCAGTGAACTAGGGGAGCTGTTTTTT.

This clonotype was recorded a few times. The gene calls are TRBV9 and TRBJ2-7; D is uncertain. CDR1 is SGDLS, CDR2 YYNGEE, per germline. V lost 0 bases and J lost 3, with 10 bases in between. CDR3 length: 14 amino acids. The CDR3 DNA sequence: TGTGCCAGCAGCGTAGGCGACACCAACTACGAGCAGTACTTC. Protein: CASSVGDTNYEQYF.

In this sample, this clonotype turned up a few times. The gene calls are TRBV5-1 and TRBJ1-5; tentatively, D is TRBD1 (5 bases). Per germline, CDR1 SGHRS and CDR2 YFSETQ. This CDR3 has 14 residues. V lost 4 bases to trimming and J lost 4 bases, with 12 bases between them. CDR3 residues: CASSPGTENQPQHF. The CDR3 DNA follows: TGCGCCAGCAGCCCTGGGACCGAGAATCAGCCCCAGCATTTT. Using reference TRBV5-1 and TRBJ1-5 for the parts outside the CDR3, the full variable domain is KAGVTQTPRYLIKTRGQQVTLSCSPISGHRSVSWYQQTPGQGLQFLFEYFSETQRNKGNFPGRFSGRQFSNSRSEMNVSTLELGDSALYLCASSPGTENQPQHFGDGTRLSIL.